The 7 T cell receptor beta chains listed next were all sequenced from one sample in a study of STAT5B mutations in CD4+ large granular lymphocyte leukemia. Profiling relied on immunoSEQ multiplex PCR, and the TCRdb table lists in-frame clones only, not all of them. The sample carries about 48,000 clones, less than 85% recorded once. What was sequenced was CD4+ T cells from blood buffy coats. These receptor sequences come from a human donor in good health.

The chain joins TRBV29-1 to TRBJ2-5; 14 bases line up with TRBD2. The CDR3 is made up of 15 amino acids. Germline V gene data show CDR1 as SQVTM and CDR2 as ANQGSEA. The junction had 5 bases not matched to a gene; V was cut back by 7 bases and J by 1 base. CDR3 amino acids: CSDRTSGGPQETQYF. DNA of the CDR3: TGCAGCGATAGGACTAGCGGGGGGCCCCAAGAGACCCAGTACTTC.

J is TRBJ2-7 and V is TRBV19; D not resolved. Germline CDR1 is LNHDA and CDR2 is SQIVND (reference sequence). Trimming left V 5 bases short and J 5 bases short, with 16 bases between. The CDR3 contains 14 residues. Here the CDR3 DNA reads TGTGCCAGTAGTCCCCGGGTCCGAGGCCACGAGCAGTACTTC. Its protein product is CASSPRVRGHEQYF.

The CDR3 protein is CSVETVSGNTIYF. The CDR3 DNA is TGCAGCGTTGAAACAGTTTCTGGAAACACCATATATTTT. The J gene is TRBJ1-3, the V gene TRBV29-1, with D uncertain. The CDR3 covers 13 residues. Germline V gives CDR1 SQVTM, CDR2 ANQGSEA. Trimming removed 2 bases from V and 1 base from J, with 6 bases in between.

This clone was detected only a few times. The chain couples TRBV5-1 to TRBJ2-2; D possibly corresponds to TRBD2 (7 bases). The CDR3 is made up of 15 amino acids. V was cut by 0 bases and J by 7 bases, with 13 bases left in between. Germline lookup yields CDR1 SGHRS and CDR2 YFSETQ. CDR3 protein: CASSLVGGRIGELFF. The CDR3 nucleotides read TGCGCCAGCAGCTTGGTCGGGGGGCGTATCGGGGAGCTGTTTTTT.

This chain uses TRBV10-3 with TRBJ2-7; possibly TRBD1 for D (9 bases). Germline V gene data show CDR1 as ENHRY and CDR2 as SYGVKD. CDR3 size: 15 residues. V was trimmed by 10 bases and J by 5 bases, leaving 24 bases between them. CDR3 bases: TGTGCCACCGCCGGGGGGGACAGGGCAGGCGACGAGCAGTACTTC. Translated: CATAGGDRAGDEQYF.

The chain recombines TRBV6-1 with TRBJ2-7; TRBD1 agrees at 10 bases. J gave up 8 bases and V 6 bases, and 7 bases lay outside the gene matches. The CDR3 loop spans 13 amino acids. Germline V gene sequence: CDR1 MNHNS, CDR2 SASEGT. The CDR3 sequence: CASRGTGVTQQYV. In DNA form, the CDR3 reads TGTGCCAGCAGAGGGACAGGGGTGACTCAGCAGTACGTC.

This chain uses TRBV20-1 with TRBJ2-1; 7 positions match TRBD2. The CDR3 is 11 residues long. Germline V gene sequence: CDR1 DFQATT, CDR2 SNEGSKA (reference sequence). J lost 7 bases, V lost 6 bases, and 3 bases had no gene match. The CDR3 spells CSAGGFNEQFF. Written as DNA, the CDR3 is TGCAGTGCGGGGGGGTTTAATGAGCAGTTCTTC.